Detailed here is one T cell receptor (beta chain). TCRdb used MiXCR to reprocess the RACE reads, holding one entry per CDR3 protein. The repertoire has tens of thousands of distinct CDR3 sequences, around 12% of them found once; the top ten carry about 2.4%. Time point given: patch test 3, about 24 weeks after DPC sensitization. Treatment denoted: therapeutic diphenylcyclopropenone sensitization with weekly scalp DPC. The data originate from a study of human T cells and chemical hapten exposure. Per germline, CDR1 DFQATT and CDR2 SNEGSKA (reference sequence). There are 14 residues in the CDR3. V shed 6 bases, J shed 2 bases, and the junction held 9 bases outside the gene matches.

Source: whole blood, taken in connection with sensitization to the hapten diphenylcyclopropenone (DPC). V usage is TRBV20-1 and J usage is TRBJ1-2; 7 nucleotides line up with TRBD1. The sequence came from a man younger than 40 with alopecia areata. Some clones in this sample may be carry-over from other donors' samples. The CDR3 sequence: CSARQGLGNYGYTF. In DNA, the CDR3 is TGCAGTGCCCGACAGGGTTTGGGGAACTATGGCTACACCTTC.